This T cell receptor (beta chain) was recorded in a study of response to subunit inactivated influenza vaccine. CDR1 is KGHSH and CDR2 is LQKENI in the germline V gene. The CDR3 totals 16 residues. The J segment lost 2 bases and the V segment lost 3 bases, leaving 8 bases of the junction unmatched. Study-level results: Only a handful of new T cells, the authors suggested, are recruited with each seasonal influenza vaccination.

Via MiXCR, TCRdb re-called the RT-PCR reads, giving one row per CDR3 protein. The sample lists hundreds of thousands of distinct CDR3 sequences, 7.6% occurring once. At least ten counts were recorded for this clonotype. Its antigen is still unknown. The TCR sequence derives from a man between 50 and 75 years old who received an inactivated influenza vaccine. This sample comprised PBMCs from blood, obtained around 25 months after vaccination. The chain joins TRBV18 to TRBJ2-3, with TRBD1 matching over 7 bases. The CDR3 loop reads CASSPAGGQITDTQYF. The CDR3 nucleotides read TGTGCCAGCTCACCGGCAGGGGGACAGATCACAGATACGCAGTATTTT.